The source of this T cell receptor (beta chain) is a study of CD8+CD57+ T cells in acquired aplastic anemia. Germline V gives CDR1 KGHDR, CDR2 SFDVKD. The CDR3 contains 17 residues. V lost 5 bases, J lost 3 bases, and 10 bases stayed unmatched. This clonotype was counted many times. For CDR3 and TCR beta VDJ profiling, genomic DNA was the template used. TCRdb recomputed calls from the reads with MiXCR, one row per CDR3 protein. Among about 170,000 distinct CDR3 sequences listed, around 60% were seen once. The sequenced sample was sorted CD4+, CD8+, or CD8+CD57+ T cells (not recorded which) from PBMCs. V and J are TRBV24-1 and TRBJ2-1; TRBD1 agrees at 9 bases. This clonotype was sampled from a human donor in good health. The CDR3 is CATSGPTGTGYYNEQFF. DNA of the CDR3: TGTGCCACCAGTGGCCCTACTGGGACAGGGTACTACAATGAGCAGTTCTTC.